Listed here are 16 T cell receptor beta chains from one sample, sequenced in a study of blood T cell repertoires in COVID-19. Assay used: immunoSEQ multiplex PCR; TCRdb lists only in-frame clones, some missing. Among fewer than 300,000 clones listed, 83% were seen once. The sample was peripheral blood. These receptors were taken from a woman between 45 and 65 years old who had recovered from COVID-19.

The rearrangement uses TRBV2 and TRBJ2-1; D is unclear. The CDR3 extends over 14 amino acids. Germline V CDR1 and CDR2: SNHLY, FYNNEI. V was pared by 1 base and J by 7 bases, with 11 bases between. CDR3 nucleotides: TGTGCCAGCAGTGAAGTAACCGTCACAAATGAGCAGTTCTTC. This translates into CASSEVTVTNEQFF.

V is TRBV7-9 and J is TRBJ2-2; 11 bases fit TRBD1. The CDR3 loop spans 18 amino acids. The germline CDR1 and CDR2 sequences are SEHNR and FQNEAQ (reference sequence). The V gene end was trimmed by 7 bases and the J gene end by 5 bases; junction bases not matched to a gene: 15. Here the CDR3 reads CASTTGGTGTGGTGELFF. The CDR3 DNA follows: TGTGCCAGCACCACGGGAGGTACCGGGACAGGGGGTACCGGGGAGCTGTTTTTT.

This clone was counted a few times. The chain joins TRBV19 to TRBJ1-5, with TRBD1 matching over 7 bases. CDR1 is LNHDA and CDR2 is SQIVND in the germline V gene (reference sequence). This CDR3 has 17 amino acids. With V trimmed by 3 bases and J by 1 base, 9 bases remained unmatched. The CDR3 nucleotides are TGTGCCAGTAGTATCTATTCAGGGGGACAGAGCAATCAGCCCCAGCATTTT. This translates into CASSIYSGGQSNQPQHF.

V usage is TRBV28 and J usage is TRBJ2-7; the match to TRBD2 covers 14 bases. V lost 5 bases, J lost 4 bases, and 13 bases stayed unmatched. The CDR3 consists of 18 residues. Germline V lookup: CDR1 MDHEN, CDR2 SYDVKM. CDR3 sequence: CASSPIGLGTSGSYEQYF. Here the CDR3 DNA reads TGTGCCAGCAGTCCTATCGGACTAGGGACTAGCGGGAGTTACGAGCAGTACTTC.

This clone has just a few counts. This chain connects TRBV27 to TRBJ1-1, with D maybe TRBD1 (6 bases). With 4 bases removed from V and 1 base from J, the gap between germline ends came to 10 bases. The V gene's germline CDR1 is MNHEY and CDR2 SMNVEV (reference sequence). There are 14 residues in the CDR3. CDR3 nucleotide sequence: TGTGCCAGCAGTTACGACAGGAGGAACACTGAAGCTTTCTTT. Its translation: CASSYDRRNTEAFF.

The chain recombines TRBV19 with TRBJ2-3, with 14 bases aligning to TRBD2. The ends lost 2 bases at V and 2 bases at J; junction bases unmatched: 6. Per the germline V gene, CDR1 is LNHDA and CDR2 is SQIVND (reference sequence). The CDR3 loop spans 18 amino acids. The CDR3 DNA is TGTGCCAGTAGTATACACTCGGGACTAGCGGGAGTCACAGATACGCAGTATTTT. Translation gives CASSIHSGLAGVTDTQYF.

The chain uses TRBV7-6 and TRBJ2-7; 7 nucleotides agree with TRBD2. CDR1 and CDR2 from the germline V gene are SGHVS and FNYEAQ. V trimming: 5 bases; J trimming: 0 bases; junction bases outside the gene matches: 13. The CDR3 runs to 17 residues. CDR3 amino acids: CASSPGGGRGSSYEQYF. In nucleotides, the CDR3 is TGTGCCAGCAGCCCCGGGGGAGGGCGGGGGAGCTCCTACGAGCAGTACTTC.

The chain uses TRBV30 and TRBJ1-5; D is ambiguous. The CDR3 covers 15 residues. Trimming pared 0 bases from V and 0 bases from J, leaving 9 bases between. CDR1 and CDR2 from the germline V gene are GTSNPN and SVGIG (reference sequence). The CDR3 DNA reads TGTGCCTGGAGTGTAGGAGGGCATAGCAATCAGCCCCAGCATTTT. Translation: CAWSVGGHSNQPQHF. The full variable domain, in which reference TRBV30 and TRBJ1-5 provide the parts outside the CDR3, is SQTIHQWPATLVQPVGSPLSLECTVEGTSNPNLYWYRQAAGRGLQLLFYSVGIGQISSEVPQNLSASRPQDRQFILSSKKLLLSDSGFYLCAWSVGGHSNQPQHFGDGTRLSIL.

The chain has TRBV29-1 and TRBJ2-5; TRBD1 aligns across 9 bases. Germline assignment: CDR1 SQVTM and CDR2 ANQGSEA. V was clipped by 6 bases and J by 5 bases; unmatched bases: 4. This CDR3 has 12 amino acids. CDR3 coding DNA: TGCAGCGTGGACAGGGGAGGCGAGACCCAGTACTTC. This translates into CSVDRGGETQYF.

This chain uses TRBV5-1 with TRBJ1-2, with TRBD1 as a possible D gene (5 bases). The germline V and J ends were trimmed by 0 bases and 0 bases, with 9 bases remaining between them. In germline, CDR1 is SGHRS, CDR2 YFSETQ. This CDR3 has 15 amino acids. CDR3 nucleotide sequence: TGCGCCAGCAGCTTGGGACAGTATTCTAACTATGGCTACACCTTC. This codes for CASSLGQYSNYGYTF.

V is TRBV6-1 and J is TRBJ1-5; D not resolved. Germline CDR1 reads MNHNS; CDR2 reads SASEGT. Trimming removed 2 bases at V and 0 bases at J, with 8 bases between. The CDR3 contains 15 residues. The CDR3 loop reads CASSEQPGSNQPQHF. CDR3 coding DNA: TGTGCCAGCAGTGAACAGCCAGGTAGCAATCAGCCCCAGCATTTT.

V usage is TRBV19 and J usage is TRBJ2-1; 10 bases agree with TRBD2. V lost 11 bases and J lost 7; bases outside the gene matches: 11. Germline V gene sequence: CDR1 LNHDA, CDR2 SQIVND (reference sequence). This CDR3 is built from 14 residues. CDR3 coding DNA: TGTGCCTCAAAAGGGCTAGCGGGGGAGAATGAGCAGTTCTTC. This codes for CASKGLAGENEQFF.

This clone has only one observation. The V gene is TRBV24-1, the J gene TRBJ2-3; TRBD2 agrees at 7 bases. The junction had 18 bases not matched to a gene; V was cut back by 2 bases and J by 5 bases. The CDR3 length is 19 residues. Germline values: CDR1 KGHDR, CDR2 SFDVKD. CDR3 coding DNA: TGTGCCACCAGTGATTCCCTCCCAGCTGGCGGGAGTCGAGGAGATACGCAGTATTTT. It encodes CATSDSLPAGGSRGDTQYF.

The chain joins TRBV28 to TRBJ2-2; weak D call: TRBD2 (5 bases). Germline lookup yields CDR1 MDHEN and CDR2 SYDVKM. This CDR3 spans 15 amino acids. Trimming cost V 5 bases and J 1 base, with 11 bases left between them. DNA of the CDR3: TGTGCCAGCAGTCTGCCGGGGAAGAACACCGGGGAGCTGTTTTTT. Amino acids: CASSLPGKNTGELFF.

The V call is TRBV9, the J call TRBJ2-5; 9 positions agree with TRBD2. This CDR3 region has 16 residues. Losses at the gene ends were 0 bases for V and 2 bases for J; bases not matched to a gene: 5. Germline V gene sequence: CDR1 SGDLS, CDR2 YYNGEE. The CDR3 loop reads CASSVGSSGVQETQYF. CDR3 DNA sequence: TGTGCCAGCAGCGTAGGCTCTAGCGGGGTACAAGAGACCCAGTACTTC.

The chain combines TRBV4-1 with TRBJ2-3; 7 bases map to TRBD2. The CDR3 sequence is 14 residues long. The germline CDR1 and CDR2 sequences are MGHRA and YSYEKL. V dropped 0 bases and J dropped 11; count of bases not matched to a gene: 8. In nucleotides, the CDR3 is TGCGCCAGCAGCCAAGATACGCTGGGGGGGAAGCAGTATTTT. Its protein product is CASSQDTLGGKQYF.